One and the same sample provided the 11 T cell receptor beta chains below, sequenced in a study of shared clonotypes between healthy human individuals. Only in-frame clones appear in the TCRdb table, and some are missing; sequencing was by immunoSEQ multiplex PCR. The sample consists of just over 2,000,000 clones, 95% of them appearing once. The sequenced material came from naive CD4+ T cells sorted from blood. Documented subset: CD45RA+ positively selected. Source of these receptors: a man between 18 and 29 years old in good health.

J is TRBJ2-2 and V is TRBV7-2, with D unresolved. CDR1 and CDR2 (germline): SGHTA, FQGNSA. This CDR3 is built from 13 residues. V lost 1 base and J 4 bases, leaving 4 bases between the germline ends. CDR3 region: CASSLGFTGELFF. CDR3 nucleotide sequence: TGTGCCAGCAGCTTAGGGTTCACCGGGGAGCTGTTTTTT.

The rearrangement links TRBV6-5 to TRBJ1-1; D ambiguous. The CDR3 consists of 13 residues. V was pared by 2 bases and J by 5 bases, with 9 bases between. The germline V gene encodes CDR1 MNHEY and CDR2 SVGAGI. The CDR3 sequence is CASSYPGLTEAFF. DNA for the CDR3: TGTGCCAGCAGTTACCCTGGGTTAACTGAAGCTTTCTTT.

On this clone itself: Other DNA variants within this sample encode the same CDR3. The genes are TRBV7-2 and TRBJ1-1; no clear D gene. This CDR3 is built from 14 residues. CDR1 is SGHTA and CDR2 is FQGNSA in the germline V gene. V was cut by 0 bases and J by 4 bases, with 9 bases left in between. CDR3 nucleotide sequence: TGTGCCAGCAGCTTAGCGCGGGGAGGCACTGAAGCTTTCTTT. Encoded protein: CASSLARGGTEAFF.

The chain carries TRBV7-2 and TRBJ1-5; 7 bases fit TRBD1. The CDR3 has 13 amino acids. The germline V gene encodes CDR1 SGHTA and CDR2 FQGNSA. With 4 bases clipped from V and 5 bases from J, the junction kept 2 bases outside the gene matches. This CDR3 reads CASSYQGDQPQHF. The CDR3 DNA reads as TGTGCCAGCAGCTATCAGGGGGATCAGCCCCAGCATTTT.

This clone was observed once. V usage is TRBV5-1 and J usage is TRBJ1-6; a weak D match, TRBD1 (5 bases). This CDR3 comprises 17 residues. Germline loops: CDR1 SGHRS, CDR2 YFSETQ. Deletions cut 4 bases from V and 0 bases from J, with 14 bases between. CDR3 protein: CASSVDSQSSYNSPLHF. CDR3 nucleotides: TGCGCCAGCAGCGTTGACAGTCAGAGCTCCTATAATTCACCCCTCCACTTT.

The CDR3 loop is CASSGGTGTLPRGQPQHF. CDR3 in DNA: TGTGCCAGCAGTGGCGGGACAGGGACCCTACCCAGAGGTCAGCCCCAGCATTTT. The chain uses TRBV6-1 and TRBJ1-5; 9 bases align to TRBD1. The CDR3 is 18 amino acids. The germline V gene has CDR1 MNHNS and CDR2 SASEGT. V was clipped by 4 bases and J by 6 bases; unmatched bases: 16.

The CDR3 is CASSEAGYTF. The DNA of the CDR3 is TGTGCCAGCAGTGAAGCCGGCTACACCTTC. The chain is built from TRBV6-1 and TRBJ1-2, with D unresolved. CDR1 and CDR2 (germline): MNHNS, SASEGT. V lost 0 bases and J lost 8, with 1 base in between. CDR3 length: 10 amino acids.

This CDR3 reads CASQQDRVRTGELFF. In DNA form, the CDR3 reads TGTGCCAGCCAACAAGACAGGGTTAGGACCGGGGAGCTGTTTTTT. The chain employs TRBV11-2 and TRBJ2-2; 7 nucleotides line up with TRBD1. CDR1 is SGHAT and CDR2 is FQNNGV in the germline V gene. V dropped 8 bases and J dropped 5; count of bases not matched to a gene: 11. The CDR3 loop spans 15 amino acids.

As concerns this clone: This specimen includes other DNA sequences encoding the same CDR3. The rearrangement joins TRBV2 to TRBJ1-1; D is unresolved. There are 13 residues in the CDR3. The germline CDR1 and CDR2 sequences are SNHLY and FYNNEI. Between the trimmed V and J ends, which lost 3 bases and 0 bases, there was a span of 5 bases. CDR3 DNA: TGTGCCAGCAGTGAGGATGTGAACACTGAAGCTTTCTTT. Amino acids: CASSEDVNTEAFF.

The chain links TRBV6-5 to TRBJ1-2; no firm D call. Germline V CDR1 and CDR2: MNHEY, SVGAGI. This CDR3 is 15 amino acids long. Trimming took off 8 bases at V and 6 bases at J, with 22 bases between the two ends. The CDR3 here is CASGTPQEKNHGYTF. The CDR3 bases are TGTGCCAGCGGTACTCCCCAGGAAAAAAACCATGGCTACACCTTC.

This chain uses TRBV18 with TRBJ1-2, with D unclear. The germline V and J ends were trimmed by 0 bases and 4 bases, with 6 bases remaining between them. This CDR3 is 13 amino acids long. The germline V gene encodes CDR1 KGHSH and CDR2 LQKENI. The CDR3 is CASSPPIAYGYTF. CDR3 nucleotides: TGTGCCAGCTCACCACCGATTGCCTATGGCTACACCTTC.